Shown below are 14 T cell receptor beta chains from a single sample sequenced in a study of T cell responses to AZD1222 COVID-19 vaccine. TCRdb keeps only in-frame clones here, not all; method: immunoSEQ multiplex PCR. The sample has tens of thousands of clones; about 85% are singletons. The specimen comprised peripheral blood, sampled on day 0 of AZD1222 vaccination. The receptors originated from an adult in good health.

The chain uses TRBV7-8 and TRBJ1-2; D gene unclear. The V gene lost 2 bases and the J gene lost 7 bases, with 14 bases spanning the gap. The CDR3 loop spans 14 amino acids. Germline CDR1 SGHVS, CDR2 FQNEAQ. The CDR3 coding sequence is TGTGCCAGCAGCTTACAAAGACAATCCGGTGGCTACACCTTC. Translated, it gives CASSLQRQSGGYTF.

The DNA of the CDR3 is TGTGCCAGCAGTGAAGCGGGCGGGACAGTAAACATTCAGTACTTC. It encodes CASSEAGGTVNIQYF. The chain has TRBV6-1 and TRBJ2-4, with D perhaps matching TRBD1 (7 bases). V shed 0 bases and J shed 6 bases, with 12 bases lying between them. Germline lookup yields CDR1 MNHNS and CDR2 SASEGT. The CDR3 is 15 residues long.

The chain links TRBV28 to TRBJ2-2; 10 bases map to TRBD2. Germline CDR1 reads MDHEN; CDR2 reads SYDVKM. The CDR3 extends over 15 amino acids. V dropped 3 bases and J dropped 6; count of bases not matched to a gene: 4. CDR3: CASSLRLAGAGELFF. CDR3 in DNA: TGTGCCAGCAGTTTGAGGCTAGCGGGGGCCGGGGAGCTGTTTTTT.

This sequence joins TRBV2 and TRBJ2-7, with 7 bases lining up with TRBD1. Trimming cost V 8 bases and J 4 bases; bases outside gene matches: 5. The germline V gene encodes CDR1 SNHLY and CDR2 FYNNEI. There are 12 residues in the CDR3. The CDR3 sequence is CASWGQLYEQYF. For the CDR3, the DNA is TGTGCCAGCTGGGGACAGTTGTACGAGCAGTACTTC.

The chain is built from TRBV2 and TRBJ1-3, with 8 bases lining up with TRBD1. Germline V CDR1 and CDR2: SNHLY, FYNNEI. Unmatched junction bases numbered 0, after V lost 4 bases and J lost 1 base. The CDR3 sequence is 14 residues long. CDR3 residues: CASSGTGSGNTIYF. The CDR3 coding sequence is TGTGCCAGCAGTGGGACAGGGTCTGGAAACACCATATATTTT.

This clone came up once. V is TRBV19 and J is TRBJ2-7; D may be TRBD2 (5 bases). V dropped 3 bases and J dropped 5 bases, with 5 bases sitting between them. The CDR3 is 11 amino acids. Germline values: CDR1 LNHDA, CDR2 SQIVND (reference sequence). CDR3 sequence reads: CASSIGNEQYF. For the CDR3, the DNA is TGTGCCAGTAGTATCGGGAACGAGCAGTACTTC. Full variable domain (missing parts from reference TRBV19 and TRBJ2-7): DGGITQSPKYLFRKEGQNVTLSCEQNLNHDAMYWYRQDPGQGLRLIYYSQIVNDFQKGDIAEGYSVSREKKESFPLTVTSAQKNPTAFYLCASSIGNEQYFGPGTRLTVT.

The chain combines TRBV19 with TRBJ2-3, with D uncertain. Per germline, CDR1 LNHDA and CDR2 SQIVND (reference sequence). Deletions cut 3 bases from V and 3 bases from J, with 22 bases between. The CDR3 contains 18 residues. Here the CDR3 reads CASSISPPSFRWTDTQYF. CDR3 nucleotide sequence: TGTGCCAGTAGTATCTCCCCCCCCTCATTTCGCTGGACAGATACGCAGTATTTT.

J is TRBJ2-1 and V is TRBV19, with 12 bases that match TRBD2. Unmatched junction bases numbered 4, after V lost 5 bases and J lost 5 bases. The germline V gene encodes CDR1 LNHDA and CDR2 SQIVND (reference sequence). The CDR3 loop spans 15 amino acids. CDR3 amino acids: CASSRLAGANNEQFF. In DNA, the CDR3 is TGTGCCAGTAGTCGACTAGCGGGGGCGAACAATGAGCAGTTCTTC.

This chain links TRBV27 with TRBJ2-7; 8 bases line up with TRBD2. Per germline, CDR1 MNHEY and CDR2 SMNVEV (reference sequence). Trimming took 6 bases from V and 6 from J; bases not matched to a gene: 13. The CDR3 extends over 15 amino acids. The chain's CDR3 is CASRPLGGGTREQYF. In DNA, the CDR3 is TGTGCCAGCAGACCTCTGGGCGGGGGGACTCGCGAGCAGTACTTC.

This clone was seen only once. J is TRBJ2-5 and V is TRBV2; tentatively, D is TRBD2 (6 bases). Between the trimmed V and J ends, which lost 1 base and 5 bases, there was a span of 11 bases. This CDR3 contains 14 residues. Germline CDR1 SNHLY, CDR2 FYNNEI. The CDR3 DNA reads TGTGCCAGCAGTGAAGAAGGAGGGAAGGAGACCCAGTACTTC. It codes for CASSEEGGKETQYF. The whole variable domain, filled in from reference TRBV2 and TRBJ2-5, reads EPEVTQTPSHQVTQMGQEVILRCVPISNHLYFYWYRQILGQKVEFLVSFYNNEISEKSEIFDDQFSVERPDGSNFTLKIRSTKLEDSAMYFCASSEEGGKETQYFGPGTRLLVL.

The chain links TRBV14 to TRBJ2-6; TRBD2 might be the D (5 bases). Germline CDR1 SGHDN, CDR2 FVKESK. This CDR3 contains 17 residues. V lost 3 bases, J lost 2 bases, and 14 bases lay in between. The CDR3 loop reads CASSHRGGATGANVLTF. DNA of the CDR3: TGTGCCAGCAGCCACCGAGGAGGAGCAACTGGGGCCAACGTCCTGACTTTC. The full variable domain, completed using reference TRBV14 and TRBJ2-6, is EAGVTQFPSHSVIEKGQTVTLRCDPISGHDNLYWYRRVMGKEIKFLLHFVKESKQDESGMPNNRFLAERTGGTYSTLKVQPAELEDSGVYFCASSHRGGATGANVLTFGAGSRLTVL.

The J gene is TRBJ2-1, the V gene TRBV4-2; a possible D gene is TRBD1 (5 bases). Deletions cut 1 base from V and 4 bases from J, with 11 bases between. This CDR3 comprises 15 residues. Germline CDR1 reads LGHNA; CDR2 reads YNFKEQ. The CDR3: CASSQAGPLYNEQFF. The CDR3 DNA is TGTGCCAGCAGCCAAGCAGGGCCCCTTTACAATGAGCAGTTCTTC.

The rearrangement joins TRBV19 to TRBJ2-1, with TRBD2 matching over 16 bases. The ends lost 5 bases at V and 8 bases at J; junction bases unmatched: 9. CDR1 and CDR2 from the germline V gene are LNHDA and SQIVND (reference sequence). The CDR3 spans 17 residues. The CDR3 bases are TGTGCCAGTAGTCTTCGGGGACTAGCGGGGGGGTATCATGAGCAGTTCTTC. Encoded protein: CASSLRGLAGGYHEQFF.

The table lists this clone with a few counts. V gene TRBV3-1 (or the pseudogene TRBV3-2) combines with J gene TRBJ1-2, with D hard to call. The CDR3 contains 17 residues. CDR1 and CDR2 from the germline V gene are LGHDT and YNNKEL (reference sequence). Trimming took off 1 base at V and 0 bases at J, with 15 bases between the two ends. CDR3 loop: CASSQVSAGGANYGYTF. CDR3 nucleotide sequence: TGTGCCAGCAGCCAAGTGTCGGCCGGAGGAGCTAACTATGGCTACACCTTC.